This T cell receptor beta chain derives from a study of blood T cell repertoires in COVID-19. About the research overall: COVID-19 samples collected from the United States, Italy and Spain covered acute and convalescent phases. Sources were T cells, B-cell-depleted T cells, or PBMCs; the material itself was cDNA or gDNA.

Study processing details: For nucleated cells, counts were estimated from reference gene primer amplification. Sequencing was performed with immunoSEQ multiplex PCR; in TCRdb, only in-frame clones are kept and a portion is missing. V, J and clone size are those of that table, while D and trimming were read from the DNA. Counted here are over 80,000 clones, approximately 86% occurring once; the ten biggest clones make up under 13%. V was clipped by 4 bases and J by 0 bases; unmatched bases: 1. The CDR3 sequence is 16 residues long. From germline, CDR1 is ENHRY and CDR2 SYGVKD. The sequenced material came from peripheral blood. The sequence was obtained from a man aged 50 to 60 with acute or convalescent COVID-19. The chain joins TRBV10-3 to TRBJ2-6, with 9 positions matching TRBD1. The CDR3 sequence is CAISGQGGSGANVLTF. CDR3 bases: TGTGCCATCAGTGGACAGGGGGGCTCTGGGGCCAACGTCCTGACTTTC.